The clone carrying this T cell receptor (beta chain) was seen many times. This entry is derived from a study of CD8 T cells in ankylosing spondylitis. TCRdb fed the 5' RACE reads into MiXCR, producing one record per CDR3 protein. The table includes about 160,000 distinct CDR3 sequences, 15% to 20% detected once. The sequenced material came from blood, either unsorted or a sorted T cell fraction (not recorded which). This clonotype originated in a male donor with ankylosing spondylitis or in good health (not recorded which).

The CDR3 coding sequence is TGCGCCAGCAGGGGATTGCAGGACAGGGATGGATTTGGGGCTTTCTTT. Its translation is CASRGLQDRDGFGAFF. V and J are TRBV4-1 and TRBJ1-1, with 8 bases identical to TRBD1. The CDR3 extends over 16 amino acids. J lost 11 bases, V lost 6 bases, and 20 bases had no gene match. Germline V CDR1 and CDR2: MGHRA, YSYEKL.